These 18 T cell receptor beta chains share one sample of origin, sequenced in a study of cytomegalovirus exposure and HLA in healthy donors. The PCR ran on 60 Vbeta and 13 Jbeta primers. Produced via immunoSEQ multiplex PCR; TCRdb's table is partial and in-frame only. Altogether around 170,000 clones are present, about 79% being singletons, with the ten largest covering around 1.5%. The sequenced material came from PBMCs. The receptor set was obtained from a man between 18 and 35 years old in good health and CMV-seronegative.

On this clone itself: This CDR3 is also generated by other DNA sequences in the sample. The chain links TRBV6-5 to TRBJ2-1; possibly TRBD1 for D (5 bases). This CDR3 region has 12 residues. Deletions cut 0 bases from V and 10 bases from J, with 7 bases between. Germline CDR1 reads MNHEY; CDR2 reads SVGAGI. CDR3 bases: TGTGCCAGCAGTTACTCGGGGCTCGAGCAGTTCTTC. It translates to CASSYSGLEQFF.

This clone was seen just once. This rearrangement joins TRBV27 to TRBJ2-7; TRBD2 agrees at 7 bases. J lost 2 bases, V lost 4 bases, and 5 bases had no gene match. CDR1 MNHEY and CDR2 SMNVEV come from the germline V gene (reference sequence). The CDR3 length is 14 residues. CDR3: CASSSSGYTYEQYF. DNA of the CDR3: TGTGCCAGCAGTTCTAGCGGATACACCTACGAGCAGTACTTC.

The rearrangement uses TRBV28 and TRBJ2-7, with D uncertain. V was shortened by 2 bases and J by 4 bases, with 9 bases between the two germline ends. The CDR3 spans 13 residues. Germline lookup yields CDR1 MDHEN and CDR2 SYDVKM. The CDR3 DNA is TGTGCCAGCAGTTTAGTTAGTGTTTACGAGCAGTACTTC. As protein: CASSLVSVYEQYF.

The CDR3 DNA sequence: TGTGCCAGCAGCTTAGCAGGGTTTGGGACCCAGTACTTC. Encoded protein: CASSLAGFGTQYF. V and J are TRBV11-3 and TRBJ2-5; weak D call: TRBD1 (5 bases). The germline V and J ends were trimmed by 1 base and 7 bases, with 10 bases remaining between them. The CDR3 is made up of 13 amino acids. Germline V gene sequence: CDR1 SGHNT, CDR2 YENEEA.

The table lists this clone with a few counts. The chain recombines TRBV5-1 with TRBJ1-6, with 9 bases that match TRBD1. The CDR3 consists of 17 residues. Germline CDR1 reads SGHRS; CDR2 reads YFSETQ. Losses at the gene ends were 4 bases for V and 7 bases for J; bases not matched to a gene: 12. CDR3 sequence (DNA): TGCGCCAGCAGCGCCCCGAAGACAGGGGGAGGCAATTCACCCCTCCACTTT. As protein: CASSAPKTGGGNSPLHF.

This chain uses TRBV5-1 with TRBJ1-2, with 8 bases lining up with TRBD1. V lost 4 bases and J lost 8; bases outside the gene matches: 10. Germline V CDR1 and CDR2: SGHRS, YFSETQ. The CDR3 contains 14 residues. For the CDR3, the DNA is TGCGCCAGCAGCCCCGAGGGGACAGGTCGGGGCTACACCTTC. Its translation is CASSPEGTGRGYTF.

V gene TRBV5-8 combines with J gene TRBJ1-5; D may be TRBD1 (5 bases). Germline V gives CDR1 SGHTS, CDR2 YDEGEE. The CDR3 is made up of 16 amino acids. V was clipped by 5 bases and J by 7 bases, with 22 bases between them. The CDR3 nucleotides are TGTGCCAGCAGGCAGGATGCGGCGGGGGTCGGGCAGCCCCAGCATTTT. Its protein is CASRQDAAGVGQPQHF.

There are a few counts of this clone. The chain has TRBV5-1 and TRBJ1-5; 8 bases fit TRBD1. The CDR3 runs to 19 residues. V gave up 0 bases and J gave up 6 bases; unmatched junction bases: 17. Germline lookup yields CDR1 SGHRS and CDR2 YFSETQ. The CDR3 loop reads CASSLEGTGKPWGGQPQHF. The CDR3 nucleotides read TGCGCCAGCAGCTTGGAAGGGACAGGTAAACCTTGGGGGGGTCAGCCCCAGCATTTT.

The J gene is TRBJ1-5, the V gene TRBV19; TRBD1 agrees at 7 bases. V was pared by 5 bases and J by 6 bases, with 10 bases of the junction left unmatched. CDR3 length: 15 amino acids. Germline V CDR1 and CDR2: LNHDA, SQIVND (reference sequence). The DNA of the CDR3 is TGTGCCAGTAGTTATCAGGGACAGTGGATTCAGCCCCAGCATTTT. Translating gives CASSYQGQWIQPQHF.

This chain uses TRBV27 with TRBJ1-3; D not certain. The germline gives CDR1 MNHEY, CDR2 SMNVEV (reference sequence). Between the trimmed V and J ends, which lost 6 bases and 4 bases, there was a span of 22 bases. The CDR3 spans 17 residues. CDR3 coding DNA: TGTGCCAGCAGCAAACGCCCGACTGTGGCAACCGGAAACACCATATATTTT. Its protein product is CASSKRPTVATGNTIYF.

The rearrangement joins TRBV27 to TRBJ2-1, with a weak D call TRBD2 (6 bases). The ends were cut back, 4 bases at V and 7 bases at J, with 8 bases in the middle. Germline V CDR1 and CDR2: MNHEY, SMNVEV (reference sequence). The CDR3 runs 12 residues. The CDR3 coding sequence is TGTGCCAGCAGTTCGGGACTGAATGAGCAGTTCTTC. Translated: CASSSGLNEQFF.

The chain carries TRBV28 and TRBJ2-7; D is ambiguous. CDR1 MDHEN and CDR2 SYDVKM come from the germline V gene. This CDR3 spans 15 amino acids. The V gene lost 7 bases and the J gene lost 2 bases, with 18 bases spanning the gap. CDR3 residues: CASTPNVGAAYEQYF. The DNA of the CDR3 is TGTGCCAGCACCCCAAACGTGGGCGCTGCCTACGAGCAGTACTTC.

The chain links TRBV30 to TRBJ2-2; 7 bases fit TRBD2. Germline values: CDR1 GTSNPN, CDR2 SVGIG (reference sequence). The CDR3 runs 15 residues. The J segment lost 1 base and the V segment lost 3 bases, leaving 5 bases of the junction unmatched. The CDR3 nucleotides are TGTGCCTGGAGGAAGGGGACTATGAACACCGGGGAGCTGTTTTTT. It is translated as CAWRKGTMNTGELFF.

The chain uses TRBV19 and TRBJ2-4; TRBD1 is a possible D gene (5 bases). Trimming cost V 7 bases and J 0 bases, with 13 bases left between them. The CDR3 is made up of 15 amino acids. Germline-derived CDR1 and CDR2 are LNHDA and SQIVND (reference sequence). CDR3 bases: TGTGCCAGTACCACAGCTCAGGGAGCCAAAAACATTCAGTACTTC. This sequence encodes CASTTAQGAKNIQYF.

The rearrangement links TRBV27 to TRBJ1-1; maybe TRBD1 (5 bases). V was pared by 1 base and J by 4 bases, with 7 bases between. From germline, CDR1 is MNHEY and CDR2 SMNVEV (reference sequence). The CDR3 has 13 residues. CDR3: CASSLFRGTEAFF. The CDR3 DNA is TGTGCCAGCAGTTTATTTAGGGGCACTGAAGCTTTCTTT.

The chain couples TRBV7-9 to TRBJ2-7, with D perhaps matching TRBD2 (8 bases). The CDR3 totals 17 residues. V was trimmed by 3 bases and J by 0 bases, leaving 18 bases between them. Germline V gives CDR1 SEHNR, CDR2 FQNEAQ (reference sequence). The DNA for the CDR3 is TGTGCCAGCAGCTTTCGGGGGGGGACAGTGAGCTCCTACGAGCAGTACTTC. It yields the protein CASSFRGGTVSSYEQYF.

Points on this clone: The same CDR3 also results from other DNA sequences found in this sample. The genes are TRBV28 and TRBJ1-5; D remains unclear. The CDR3 extends over 13 amino acids. The V gene's germline CDR1 is MDHEN and CDR2 SYDVKM. Trimming took off 5 bases at V and 2 bases at J, with 7 bases between the two ends. In DNA form, the CDR3 reads TGTGCCAGCAGTCTACTTGGCAATCAGCCCCAGCATTTT. This sequence encodes CASSLLGNQPQHF.

This chain links TRBV7-3 with TRBJ2-5; possible D gene TRBD2, 7 bases. CDR3 length: 14 residues. The germline V and J ends were trimmed by 4 bases and 1 base, with 10 bases remaining between them. Germline CDR1 reads SGHTA; CDR2 reads FQGTGA. The CDR3 region has the DNA TGTGCCAGCAGCTACGCGGGGGCCCAAGAGACCCAGTACTTC. This translates into CASSYAGAQETQYF.